The source of this T cell receptor beta chain is a study of blood T cells in healthy people across ages. Looked up from germline, CDR1 is SEHNR and CDR2 is FQNEAQ (reference sequence). There are 15 residues in the CDR3. Trimming left V 5 bases short and J 4 bases short, with 12 bases between. PBMCs numbering at least 7 million were isolated per sample. Using a J-beta primer mix together with a sample-barcoded 5' primer, a second PCR was run for roughly 6 to 11 cycles. A template-switch adaptor with 12 random nucleotides tagged each cDNA molecule. TCRdb used MiXCR to reprocess the 5' RACE reads, holding one entry per CDR3 protein. The data show 1.8 million or so distinct CDR3 sequences, more than 35% seen once. Only a few counts were recorded for this clonotype. Its antigen is not known. Notes on the study in general: Unsorted PBMC input precluded a conclusive naive versus antigen-experienced comparison.

The clonotype was recovered from a human donor in good health. This sequence joins TRBV7-9 and TRBJ2-6; D gene uncertain. The material sequenced was blood. The CDR3 protein is CASSQSAWGANVLTF. CDR3 sequence (DNA): TGTGCCAGCAGCCAGTCCGCTTGGGGGGCCAACGTCCTGACTTTC.